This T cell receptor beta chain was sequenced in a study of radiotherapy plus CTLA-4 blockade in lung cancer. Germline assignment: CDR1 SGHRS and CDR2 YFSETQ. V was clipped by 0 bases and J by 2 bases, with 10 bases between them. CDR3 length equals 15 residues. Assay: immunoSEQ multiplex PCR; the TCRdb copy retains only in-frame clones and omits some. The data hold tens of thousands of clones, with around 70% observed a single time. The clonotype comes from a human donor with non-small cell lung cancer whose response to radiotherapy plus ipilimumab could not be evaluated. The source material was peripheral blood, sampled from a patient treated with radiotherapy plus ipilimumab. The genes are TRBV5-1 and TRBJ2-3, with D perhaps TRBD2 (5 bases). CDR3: CASSLDPGNTDTQYF. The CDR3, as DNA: TGCGCCAGCAGCTTGGATCCGGGAAACACAGATACGCAGTATTTT.